Presented here are 20 T cell receptor beta chains from one specimen sequenced in a study of human T cells and chemical hapten exposure. The time point denotes: pre-sensitization, week 0. The treatment here: therapeutic diphenylcyclopropenone sensitization with weekly scalp DPC. MiXCR, run by TCRdb on the RACE reads, gives a single entry per CDR3 protein. Of 350,000 to 400,000 distinct CDR3 sequences listed, 5.1% are singletons. Sequenced material: whole blood, taken in connection with sensitization to the hapten diphenylcyclopropenone (DPC). These receptor sequences come from a woman aged 45 to 65 with alopecia areata. Some clones in this sample may be carry-over from other donors' samples.

This clonotype was found many times. The chain couples TRBV3-1 to TRBJ2-7; 9 bases match TRBD1. The germline CDR1 and CDR2 sequences are LGHDT and YNNKEL (reference sequence). The CDR3 sequence is 16 residues long. Trimming removed 0 bases from V and 3 bases from J; junction bases left unmatched: 6. The DNA for the CDR3 is TGTGCCAGCAGCCAAGATCGGGACAGGGAAGACTACGAGCAGTACTTC. As protein: CASSQDRDREDYEQYF.

This clonotype was detected many times. The chain is built from TRBV6-2 or TRBV6-3 and TRBJ2-7; D gene ambiguous. Per the germline V gene, CDR1 is MNHEY and CDR2 is SVGEGT. The CDR3 spans 13 residues. V lost 0 bases, J lost 2 bases, and 5 bases lay in between. The CDR3 loop reads CASSYSGPYEQYF. The CDR3 DNA is TGTGCCAGCAGTTACTCAGGCCCCTACGAGCAGTACTTC.

This clonotype was counted between two and nine times. The chain couples TRBV7-6 to TRBJ1-1, with a weak D call TRBD1 (5 bases). Per the germline V gene, CDR1 is SGHVS and CDR2 is FNYEAQ. This CDR3 has 14 amino acids. Trimming took 0 bases from V and 6 from J, leaving 11 bases between them. In nucleotides, the CDR3 is TGTGCCAGCAGCTTAGCGGGCAGGGCGCCTGAAGCTTTCTTT. This translates into CASSLAGRAPEAFF.

This clonotype was observed many times. The rearrangement uses TRBV28 and TRBJ2-5; D is unclear. V gave up 3 bases and J gave up 3 bases, with 8 bases separating them. The CDR3 loop spans 13 amino acids. Germline V gene lookup returns CDR1 MDHEN and CDR2 SYDVKM. CDR3 in DNA: TGTGCCAGCAGTTTCGGTCTTAAAGAGACCCAGTACTTC. Protein sequence: CASSFGLKETQYF. The full variable domain, rest sourced from reference TRBV28 and TRBJ2-5, is DVKVTQSSRYLVKRTGEKVFLECVQDMDHENMFWYRQDPGLGLRLIYFSYDVKMKEKGDIPEGYSVSREKKERFSLILESASTNQTSMYLCASSFGLKETQYFGPGTRLLVL.

This clonotype was detected ten times or more. The V and J genes are TRBV9 and TRBJ2-1; TRBD2 matches at 13 bases. V was pared by 3 bases and J by 7 bases, with 7 bases of the junction left unmatched. The CDR3 loop spans 16 amino acids. Germline CDR1 and CDR2: SGDLS and YYNGEE. CDR3 DNA sequence: TGTGCCAGCAGCGCCGACCGGACTAGCGGGGGTAATGAGCAGTTCTTC. Protein: CASSADRTSGGNEQFF.

This chain connects TRBV6-2 or TRBV6-3 to TRBJ2-7, with D perhaps TRBD2 (6 bases). Germline V gene sequence: CDR1 MNHEY, CDR2 SVGEGT. There are 15 residues in the CDR3. The V gene lost 2 bases and the J gene lost 7 bases, with 18 bases spanning the gap. CDR3 nucleotide sequence: TGTGCCAGCAGTTACGTGGCGGGACCTACGGGGGAGCAGTACTTC. Translation gives CASSYVAGPTGEQYF.

This clonotype was counted many times. J is TRBJ2-2 and V is TRBV6-5; D gene uncertain. Per the germline V gene, CDR1 is MNHEY and CDR2 is SVGAGI. Trimming took off 2 bases at V and 3 bases at J, with 4 bases between the two ends. The CDR3 spans 13 residues. CDR3 DNA: TGTGCCAGCAGTTACCGCCACACCGGGGAGCTGTTTTTT. Encoded protein: CASSYRHTGELFF.

This sequence joins TRBV5-1 and TRBJ1-5; 9 bases agree with TRBD1. Trimming at V came to 0 bases and at J to 6 bases, leaving 7 bases not matched to a gene. Germline-derived CDR1 and CDR2 are SGHRS and YFSETQ. There are 16 residues in the CDR3. CDR3 coding DNA: TGCGCCAGCAGCTTGGGGGGAACAGGGGGCCTTCAGCCCCAGCATTTT. Its translation: CASSLGGTGGLQPQHF.

This chain uses TRBV7-2 with TRBJ1-4; 7 nucleotides line up with TRBD1. The length of the CDR3 is 14 residues. After removal of 5 bases from V and 5 bases from J, the junction contained 5 bases not matched to a gene. Looked up from germline, CDR1 is SGHTA and CDR2 is FQGNSA. As DNA, the CDR3 is TGTGCCAGCAGCGTCGACAGGGTAAATGAAAAACTGTTTTTT. Amino acid sequence: CASSVDRVNEKLFF.

This clonotype occurred a few times. V gene TRBV3-1 combines with J gene TRBJ2-3; TRBD2 aligns across 14 bases. This CDR3 region has 18 residues. The germline V gene has CDR1 LGHDT and CDR2 YNNKEL (reference sequence). With 0 bases clipped from V and 1 base from J, the junction kept 3 bases outside the gene matches. The CDR3 coding sequence is TGTGCCAGCAGCCAAGACGGACTAGCGGGAGGCCGCACAGATACGCAGTATTTT. Protein: CASSQDGLAGGRTDTQYF.

This clonotype was counted many times. The CDR3 sequence is CASSTNSNQPQHF. The CDR3 region has the DNA TGTGCCAGTAGCACGAATAGCAATCAGCCCCAGCATTTT. The gene calls are TRBV19 and TRBJ1-5, with no clear D. V lost 6 bases and J 0 bases, leaving 6 bases between the germline ends. CDR1 LNHDA and CDR2 SQIVND come from the germline V gene (reference sequence). The length of the CDR3 is 13 residues.

The chain carries TRBV6-2 or TRBV6-3 and TRBJ2-1, with D possibly TRBD1 on 6 matching bases. The CDR3 extends over 13 amino acids. Trimming took 1 base from V and 10 from J, leaving 11 bases between them. CDR1 is MNHEY and CDR2 is SVGEGT in the germline V gene. The CDR3 loop reads CASSYYRVDEQFF. Written as DNA, the CDR3 is TGTGCCAGCAGTTACTACAGGGTTGACGAGCAGTTCTTC.

This clonotype came up a few times. This sequence joins TRBV27 and TRBJ1-6; TRBD1 might be the D (6 bases). CDR3 length equals 15 residues. Germline V gives CDR1 MNHEY, CDR2 SMNVEV (reference sequence). V lost 5 bases and J 0 bases, leaving 8 bases between the germline ends. This chain's CDR3 is CASSRGSSYNSPLHF. The CDR3 bases are TGTGCCAGCAGTAGGGGGTCCTCCTATAATTCACCCCTCCACTTT.

This clonotype was counted only a few times. This rearrangement joins TRBV7-9 to TRBJ2-3; 10 bases fit TRBD2. V dropped 5 bases and J dropped 3; count of bases not matched to a gene: 5. Germline loops: CDR1 SEHNR, CDR2 FQNEAQ (reference sequence). The CDR3 covers 15 residues. The CDR3: CASSPVSGRTDTQYF. The CDR3 nucleotides are TGTGCCAGCAGCCCTGTTAGCGGGAGGACAGATACGCAGTATTTT.

This clonotype was counted many times. The chain uses TRBV5-1 and TRBJ2-1; 8 nucleotides match TRBD2. Germline V gene lookup returns CDR1 SGHRS and CDR2 YFSETQ. The CDR3 consists of 16 residues. J gave up 10 bases and V 2 bases, and 14 bases lay outside the gene matches. The CDR3 coding sequence is TGCGCCAGCAGCTTTTCCACTAGCGGCGCCGGGAAGGAGCAGTTCTTC. Translation: CASSFSTSGAGKEQFF.

This clonotype was seen ten or more times. J is TRBJ1-1 and V is TRBV5-1; 7 bases match TRBD1. The CDR3 extends over 14 amino acids. Germline V lookup: CDR1 SGHRS, CDR2 YFSETQ. V lost 5 bases to trimming and J lost 0 bases; unmatched junction nucleotides: 4. CDR3 sequence: CASSWDRMNTEAFF. CDR3 in DNA: TGCGCCAGCAGTTGGGACAGAATGAACACTGAAGCTTTCTTT.

The V and J genes are TRBV13 and TRBJ1-1; TRBD1 agrees at 7 bases. There are 15 residues in the CDR3. The germline V gene encodes CDR1 PRHDT and CDR2 FYEKMQ (reference sequence). V was clipped by 0 bases and J by 4 bases; unmatched bases: 5. CDR3 nucleotide sequence: TGTGCCAGCAGCTTAGGAGCCTCAGGGGGCACTGAAGCTTTCTTT. Protein product: CASSLGASGGTEAFF.

This rearrangement joins TRBV20-1 to TRBJ2-6; no clear D. Trimming stripped 5 bases from V and 0 bases from J, with 11 bases between. In germline, CDR1 is DFQATT, CDR2 SNEGSKA (reference sequence). CDR3 length: 15 amino acids. CDR3 DNA sequence: TGCAGTGCTCCCCCCACCGGCTCTGGGGCCAACGTCCTGACTTTC. Residues: CSAPPTGSGANVLTF.

There are many counts of this clonotype. The V and J genes are TRBV25-1 and TRBJ2-3, with D perhaps assigned TRBD1 or TRBD2 (5 bases each). V dropped 6 bases and J dropped 3 bases, with 10 bases sitting between them. CDR1 is MGHDK, CDR2 SYGVNS, per germline. CDR3 size: 13 residues. The DNA of the CDR3 is TGTGCCAGCAGAGACAGCGGTACAGATACGCAGTATTTT. This codes for CASRDSGTDTQYF.

This clonotype was counted at least ten times. Its ends do not fully match the called genes, so a read error is possible. The chain is built from TRBV19 and TRBJ2-6; 7 bases fit TRBD1. The CDR3 is 14 amino acids. Germline lookup yields CDR1 LNHDA and CDR2 SQIVND (reference sequence). CDR3: CASSTGDGANVLTF. CDR3 bases: TGTGCCAGCAGTACAGGGGATGGGGCCAACGTCCTGACTTTC.